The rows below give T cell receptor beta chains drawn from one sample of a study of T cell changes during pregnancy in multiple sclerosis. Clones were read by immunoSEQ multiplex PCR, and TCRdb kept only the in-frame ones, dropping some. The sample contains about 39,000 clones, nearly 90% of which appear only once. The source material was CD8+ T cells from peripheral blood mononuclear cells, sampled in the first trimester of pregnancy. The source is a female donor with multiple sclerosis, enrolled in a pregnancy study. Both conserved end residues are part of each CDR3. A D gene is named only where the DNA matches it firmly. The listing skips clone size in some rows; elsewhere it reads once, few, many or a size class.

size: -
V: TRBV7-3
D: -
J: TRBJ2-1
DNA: TGTGCCAGCAGCCCCCTAGGCAATGAGCAGTTCTTC
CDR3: CASSPLGNEQFF

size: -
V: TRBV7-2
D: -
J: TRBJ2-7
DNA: TGTGCCAGCAGCTTTAGCGACTACGAGCAGTACTTC
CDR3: CASSFSDYEQYF

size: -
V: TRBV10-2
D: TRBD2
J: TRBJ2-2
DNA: TGCGCCAGCAGTGAGACCGTGCTAGCGGGGGGGTTCGGGGAGCTGTTTTTT
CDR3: CASSETVLAGGFGELFF

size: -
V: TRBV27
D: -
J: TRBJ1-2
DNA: TGTGCCAGCAGTTTACAGGGTGGCTACACCTTC
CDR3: CASSLQGGYTF

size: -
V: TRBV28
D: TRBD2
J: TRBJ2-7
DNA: TGTGCCAGCAGTCTTAGCGGGGGGAGCTACGAGCAGTACTTC
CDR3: CASSLSGGSYEQYF

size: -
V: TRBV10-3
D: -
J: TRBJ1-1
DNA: TGTGCCGCTAGCCCACAGAGTACTTCAGGTGAAGCTTTCTTT
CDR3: CAASPQSTSGEAFF

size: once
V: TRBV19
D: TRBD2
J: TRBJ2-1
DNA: TGTGCCAGTAGTATTTGGGGGGGGGAACCATACAATGAGCAGTTCTTC
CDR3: CASSIWGGEPYNEQFF

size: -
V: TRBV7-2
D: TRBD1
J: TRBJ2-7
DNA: TGTGCCAGCAGCTTACTTGGACAGGCCCTCTACGAGCAGTACTTC
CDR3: CASSLLGQALYEQYF

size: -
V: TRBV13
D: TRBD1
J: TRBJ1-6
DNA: TGTGCCAGCAGCAAGTACAGGGGTGGTAATTCACCCCTCCACTTT
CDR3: CASSKYRGGNSPLHF

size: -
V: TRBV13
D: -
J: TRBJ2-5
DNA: TGTGCCAGCAGCGACCGGACAAGGACGGGGACCCAGTACTTC
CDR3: CASSDRTRTGTQYF

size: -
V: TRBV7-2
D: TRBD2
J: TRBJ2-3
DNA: TGTGCCAGCAGGGCGGGCCTAGCGGGGGTCTTAACAGATACGCAGTATTTT
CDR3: CASRAGLAGVLTDTQYF

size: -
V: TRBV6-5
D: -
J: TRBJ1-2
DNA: TGTGCCAGCAGTTACTCGAATCAGGGCCTCTATGGCTACACCTTC
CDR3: CASSYSNQGLYGYTF

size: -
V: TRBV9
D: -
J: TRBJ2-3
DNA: TGTGCCAGCAGCGGGGGGGTCACTAGCACAGATACGCAGTATTTT
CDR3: CASSGGVTSTDTQYF

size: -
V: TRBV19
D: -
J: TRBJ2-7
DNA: TGTGCCAGTAGTGAGAAGACCTACGAGCAGTACTTC
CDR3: CASSEKTYEQYF

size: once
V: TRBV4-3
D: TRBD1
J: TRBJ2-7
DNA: TGCGCCAGCAGCCGGGACCGGGACAGGGAAAACGAGCAGTACTTC
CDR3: CASSRDRDRENEQYF

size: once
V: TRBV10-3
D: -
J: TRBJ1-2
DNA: TGTGCCATCAGGGCGATCCAGGGATTCGACACCTTC
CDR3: CAIRAIQGFDTF

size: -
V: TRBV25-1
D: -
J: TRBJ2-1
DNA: TGTGCCAGCAGTGAAACAGGGAAGGATGAGCAGTTCTTC
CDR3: CASSETGKDEQFF

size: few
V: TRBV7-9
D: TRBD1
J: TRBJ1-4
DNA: TGTGCCAGCAGCCAAGAAGAGGGGGGACAGGGCCGTGAAAAACTGTTTTTT
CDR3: CASSQEEGGQGREKLFF

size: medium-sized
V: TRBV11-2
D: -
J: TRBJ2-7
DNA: TGTGCCAGCAGCTTAGTCCAGGGCTACGAGCAGTACTTC
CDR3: CASSLVQGYEQYF

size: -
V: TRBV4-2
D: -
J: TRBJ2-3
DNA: TGTGCCAGCAGCCCAGGGACTGCGACTAGCACAGATACGCAGTATTTT
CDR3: CASSPGTATSTDTQYF

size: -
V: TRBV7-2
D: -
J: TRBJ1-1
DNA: TGTGCCAGCAGACCCTCGGGGGGCACTGAAGCTTTCTTT
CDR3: CASRPSGGTEAFF

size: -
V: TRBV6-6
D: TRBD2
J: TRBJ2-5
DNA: TGTGCCAGCAGTTCAGCGGGGGGGCCGGAGACCCAGTACTTC
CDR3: CASSSAGGPETQYF

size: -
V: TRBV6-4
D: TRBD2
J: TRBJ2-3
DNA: TGTGCCAGCAGTGAATCTAGCGGGGGCACAGATACGCAGTATTTT
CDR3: CASSESSGGTDTQYF

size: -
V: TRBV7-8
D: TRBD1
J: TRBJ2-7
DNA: TGTGCCAGCAGCCCCCTGACAGGGAAGTCCCACGAGCAGTACTTC
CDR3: CASSPLTGKSHEQYF

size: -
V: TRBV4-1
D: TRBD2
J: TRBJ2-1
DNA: TGCGCCAGCAGCCAATCCGTTACTAGCGGGGGGGATGAGCAGTTCTTC
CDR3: CASSQSVTSGGDEQFF

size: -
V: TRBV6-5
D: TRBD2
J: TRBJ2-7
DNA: TGTGCCAGCAGTTACGCAGCGGGGGAGTCCTACGAGCAGTACTTC
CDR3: CASSYAAGESYEQYF

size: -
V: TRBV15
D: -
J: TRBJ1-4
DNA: TGTGCCACCAGCAGTACACAGGGCCCGACTAATGAAAAACTGTTTTTT
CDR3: CATSSTQGPTNEKLFF

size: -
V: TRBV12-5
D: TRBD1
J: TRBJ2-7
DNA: TGTGCTAGTGGTTTGGCATCGACAGGGGGATCGGTCTACGAGCAGTACTTC
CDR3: CASGLASTGGSVYEQYF

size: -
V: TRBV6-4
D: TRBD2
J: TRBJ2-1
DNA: TGTGCCAGCAGTGATTACCTAGCGGGGCGGGGTGAGCAGTTCTTC
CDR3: CASSDYLAGRGEQFF

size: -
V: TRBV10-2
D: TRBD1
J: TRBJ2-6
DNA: TGCGCCAGCAGTGACCGAGGCAGGGGGCGGTTGGGGGCCAACGTCCTGACTTTC
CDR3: CASSDRGRGRLGANVLTF

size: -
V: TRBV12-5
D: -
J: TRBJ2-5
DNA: TGTGCTAGTGGTTTTTCCTCGGGGGAGATCCAAGAGACCCAGTACTTC
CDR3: CASGFSSGEIQETQYF

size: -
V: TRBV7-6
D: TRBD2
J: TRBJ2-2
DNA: TGTGCCAGCAGCCCGCGGACTAGCGGGGGGGCCGGGGAGCTGTTTTTT
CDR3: CASSPRTSGGAGELFF

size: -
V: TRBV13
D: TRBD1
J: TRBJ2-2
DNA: TGTGCCAGCAGCTGGGGACAGGGGGGGACCGGGGAGCTGTTTTTT
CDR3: CASSWGQGGTGELFF

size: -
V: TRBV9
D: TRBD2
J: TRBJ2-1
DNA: TGTGCCAGCAGAGGTAGCGGGGGGGCTCCCGCGAGCTCCTACAATGAGCAGTTCTTC
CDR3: CASRGSGGAPASSYNEQFF

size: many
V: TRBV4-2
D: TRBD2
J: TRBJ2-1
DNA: TGTGCCAGCAGCCAAGATCGTGATAGCGGGGTGTACAATGAGCAGTTCTTC
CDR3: CASSQDRDSGVYNEQFF

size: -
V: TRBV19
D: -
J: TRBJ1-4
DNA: TGTGCCAGTAGAGCCAGGGGCCGAAATGAAAAACTGTTTTTT
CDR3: CASRARGRNEKLFF

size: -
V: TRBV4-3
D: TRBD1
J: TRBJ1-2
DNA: TGCGCCAGCAGCCCCGGACAGGGGGGTCTCGGTGGCTACACCTTC
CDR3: CASSPGQGGLGGYTF

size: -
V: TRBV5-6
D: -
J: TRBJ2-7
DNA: TGTGCCAGCACCCGGGGTTTCGGCGAGCAGTACTTC
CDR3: CASTRGFGEQYF

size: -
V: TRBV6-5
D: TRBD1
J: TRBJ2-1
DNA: TGTGCCAGCAGTTCGACAGGGAATGAGCAGTTCTTC
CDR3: CASSSTGNEQFF

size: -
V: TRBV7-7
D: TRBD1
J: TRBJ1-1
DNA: TGTGCCAGCAGCTTAGGGCCAGGGGGTTTATCTGAAGCTTTCTTT
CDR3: CASSLGPGGLSEAFF

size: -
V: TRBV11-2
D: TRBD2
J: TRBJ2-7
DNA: TGTGCCAGCAGACCCCGGGCGGGGGAAAGCTCCTACGAGCAGTACTTC
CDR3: CASRPRAGESSYEQYF

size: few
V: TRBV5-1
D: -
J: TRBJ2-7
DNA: TGCGCCAGCAGCTTCACCGGGACACCGTACGAGCAGTACTTC
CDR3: CASSFTGTPYEQYF

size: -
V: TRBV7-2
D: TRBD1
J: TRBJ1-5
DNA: TGTGCCAGCAGCGGGACAGCCTATAGCAATCAGCCCCAGCATTTT
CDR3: CASSGTAYSNQPQHF

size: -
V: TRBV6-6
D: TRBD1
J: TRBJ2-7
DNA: TGTGCCAGCACCATGACAGGGGGCGCCGCCTACGAGCAGCACTTC
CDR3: CASTMTGGAAYEQHF

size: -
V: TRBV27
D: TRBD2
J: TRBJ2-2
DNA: TGTGCCAGCAGTTTCTTCTGGCGGGGGGAAACCAACACCGGGGAGCTGTTTTTT
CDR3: CASSFFWRGETNTGELFF

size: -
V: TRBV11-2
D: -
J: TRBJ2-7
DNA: TGTGCCAGCAGCTTAGCGGGGGTCGGGAGCGAGCAGTACTTC
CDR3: CASSLAGVGSEQYF